Listed below are T cell receptor beta chains from one sample, sequenced in a study of shared clonotypes between healthy human individuals. Assay used: immunoSEQ multiplex PCR; TCRdb lists only in-frame clones, some missing. The sample consists of approximately 810,000 clones, 80% to 95% of them appearing once. Sample: naive CD8+ T cells sorted from blood. The receptors were gathered from a man aged 30-40 years in good health. The CDR3 runs from the conserved cysteine through the conserved F or W. Fields, in order: clone size, D gene, J gene, V gene, CDR3 DNA, CDR3 protein. D genes are given only for firm matches. Where a row states a size, it is once, few, many or the class of an expanded clone; other rows omit it.

size: -
D: TRBD1
J: TRBJ1-2
V: TRBV7-9
DNA: TGTGCCAGCAGCTTAGACGGGACAGCGTATGGCTACACCTTC
CDR3: CASSLDGTAYGYTF

size: -
D: -
J: TRBJ2-1
V: TRBV7-9
DNA: TGTGCCAGCAGCCTCGACAGGAATGAGCAGTTCTTC
CDR3: CASSLDRNEQFF

size: -
D: -
J: TRBJ1-5
V: TRBV19
DNA: TGTGCCAGTACCTCGGACCCCTCTCAGCCCCAGCATTTT
CDR3: CASTSDPSQPQHF

size: -
D: TRBD1
J: TRBJ2-1
V: TRBV30
DNA: TGTGCCTGGAGTGATGGGACAGGGGGCCATGAGCAGTTCTTC
CDR3: CAWSDGTGGHEQFF

size: few
D: -
J: TRBJ2-1
V: TRBV28
DNA: TGTGCCAGCAGTTTATTTCCCAATGAGCAGTTCTTC
CDR3: CASSLFPNEQFF

size: -
D: TRBD2
J: TRBJ2-1
V: TRBV7-7
DNA: TGTGCTAGCAGCTTATATGCGGGACTAGCGGGGAATGAGCAGTTCTTC
CDR3: CASSLYAGLAGNEQFF

size: -
D: -
J: TRBJ2-7
V: TRBV27
DNA: TGTGCCAGCAAAGGGACCTTTGGCGAGCAGTACTTC
CDR3: CASKGTFGEQYF

size: -
D: -
J: TRBJ2-5
V: TRBV6-6
DNA: TGTGCCAGCAGTTATTTGGGGGGCCAAGAGACCCAGTACTTC
CDR3: CASSYLGGQETQYF

size: -
D: -
J: TRBJ2-3
V: TRBV10-3
DNA: TGTGCCATCAGTGATACTAGCAGAGACACAGATACGCAGTATTTT
CDR3: CAISDTSRDTDTQYF

size: -
D: -
J: TRBJ1-1
V: TRBV29-1
DNA: TGCAGCGTCCGCAGCGAAGCTGAAGCTTTCTTT
CDR3: CSVRSEAEAFF

size: -
D: -
J: TRBJ1-3
V: TRBV28
DNA: TGTGCCAGCAGTTTGGTCGCTGGAGCCTCCTCTGGAAACACCATATATTTT
CDR3: CASSLVAGASSGNTIYF

size: -
D: -
J: TRBJ2-7
V: TRBV4-1
DNA: TGCGCCAGCAGCCAAGGCACAGGTTACGAGCAGTACTTC
CDR3: CASSQGTGYEQYF

size: -
D: TRBD1
J: TRBJ1-2
V: TRBV15
DNA: TGTGCCACCAGCGAAGGATCAATTAGGGACAGGAGCTATGGCTACACCTTC
CDR3: CATSEGSIRDRSYGYTF

size: -
D: -
J: TRBJ2-7
V: TRBV25-1
DNA: TGTGCCAGCAGCCGGGGATCCTACGAGCAGTACTTC
CDR3: CASSRGSYEQYF

size: -
D: -
J: TRBJ2-1
V: TRBV27
DNA: TGTGCCAGCAGTTTAGTTTGGGCGAATAATGAGCAGTTCTTC
CDR3: CASSLVWANNEQFF

size: -
D: TRBD2
J: TRBJ2-1
V: TRBV6-4
DNA: TGTGCCAGCAGTGACTCGATTCTAGCGGGAGGAGGAACCTACAATGAGCAGTTCTTC
CDR3: CASSDSILAGGGTYNEQFF

size: -
D: TRBD1
J: TRBJ2-7
V: TRBV27
DNA: TGTGCCAGCAGTCCCACGGGACAGACCTACGAGCAGTACTTC
CDR3: CASSPTGQTYEQYF

size: -
D: -
J: TRBJ2-1
V: TRBV7-8
DNA: TGTGCCAGCAGCCCTAGACTCAGAAGCTCCTACAATGAGCAGTTCTTC
CDR3: CASSPRLRSSYNEQFF

size: -
D: TRBD2
J: TRBJ2-7
V: TRBV7-8
DNA: TGTGCCAGCAGCGGAGCGGGATCCTACGAGCAGTACTTC
CDR3: CASSGAGSYEQYF